These T cell receptor beta chains were read from a single sample in a study of tumor T cells in aggressive B-cell lymphoma. The protocol was immunoSEQ multiplex PCR, while the TCRdb copy is restricted to in-frame clones and leaves out a portion. The sample has 10,000 or so clones, 75% to 85% seen once. The source material was tumor tissue. These receptors all come from an adult with diffuse large B cell lymphoma. The CDR3 runs from the conserved cysteine through the conserved F or W. A D gene is named only where the DNA matches it firmly. Part of the rows lack a size; the others show once, few, many or a class for expanded clones.

D,V,size,J,DNA,CDR3
TRBD1,TRBV6-5,once,TRBJ2-7,TGTGCCAGCAGACCCACAGGGGCCGGCTACGAGCAGTACTTC,CASRPTGAGYEQYF
TRBD1,TRBV11-2,once,TRBJ2-4,TGTGCCAGCAGCTCGCCGACAGGGACGATTCCTAAAAACATTCAGTACTTC,CASSSPTGTIPKNIQYF
TRBD1,TRBV28,few,TRBJ1-3,TGTGCCAGCAGCGACCCGGGACAGGCTGACACCATATATTTT,CASSDPGQADTIYF
-,TRBV2,-,TRBJ2-7,TGTGCCAGCAGCAGCGGATCCTACGAGCAGTACTTC,CASSSGSYEQYF
-,TRBV23-1,-,TRBJ1-1,TGCGCCAGCAGTCAGTCGTTGAACACTGAAGCTTTCTTT,CASSQSLNTEAFF
TRBD2,TRBV7-3,-,TRBJ2-5,TGTGCCAGCAGCCCGACTAGCGGGCAAGAGACCCAGTACTTC,CASSPTSGQETQYF
TRBD1,TRBV7-2,-,TRBJ1-1,TGTGCCAGCGGCCACAGGGGAGGAAACACTGAAGCTTTCTTT,CASGHRGGNTEAFF
TRBD2,TRBV29-1,-,TRBJ2-7,TGCAGCGTTGGATCGGTTTGGGAGGGCAGTTACGAGCAGTACTTC,CSVGSVWEGSYEQYF
TRBD1,TRBV9,-,TRBJ1-2,TGTGCCAGCAGCGTACAGGGGGCGATCAATAACTATGGCTACACCTTC,CASSVQGAINNYGYTF
-,TRBV11-1,-,TRBJ1-6,TGTGCCAGCAGCTTAGAAGTGAGCTCCTATAATTCACCCCTCCACTTT,CASSLEVSSYNSPLHF
-,TRBV29-1,-,TRBJ2-7,TGCAGCGTGGGGGGACAGACCAGCTCCTACGAGCAGTACTTC,CSVGGQTSSYEQYF
TRBD2,TRBV10-3,-,TRBJ2-7,TGTGCCATCAGTGTCGAGAGGACTAGCGGTAACTCCTACGAGCAGTACTTC,CAISVERTSGNSYEQYF
TRBD1,TRBV5-4,-,TRBJ1-4,TGTGCCAGCAGCTCGGGACAGAGGGGAGAGGAAAAACTGTTTTTT,CASSSGQRGEEKLFF
TRBD1,TRBV7-2,-,TRBJ2-2,TGTGCCAGCAGCTTGACAGGGGGCATCGGGGAGCTGTTTTTT,CASSLTGGIGELFF
-,TRBV7-6,-,TRBJ2-1,TGTGCCAGCAGCCAAAGCCGGAGCTCCTACAATGAGCAGTTCTTC,CASSQSRSSYNEQFF
-,TRBV28,-,TRBJ1-5,TGTGCCAGCAGTTTATGGCAGGCTAGCAATCAGCCCCAGCATTTT,CASSLWQASNQPQHF
-,TRBV20-1,once,TRBJ2-7,TGCAGTGCTAGGGGCGGGTACGAGCAGTACTTC,CSARGGYEQYF
-,TRBV19,few,TRBJ1-1,TGTGCCAGTAGTATTCCAGGCAGAGGGTCGAACACTGAAGCTTTCTTT,CASSIPGRGSNTEAFF
TRBD1,TRBV27,-,TRBJ1-4,TGTGCCAGTACGACAGGGGTCCGCGAAAAACTGTTTTTT,CASTTGVREKLFF
TRBD1,TRBV5-1,few,TRBJ2-5,TGCGCCAGCAGGGGCGGACAGGTCCAAGAGACCCAGTACTTC,CASRGGQVQETQYF
TRBD2,TRBV7-9,once,TRBJ2-1,TGTGCCAGCAGCTTATATAGGGAGACTAGCGGGAGGTACAATGAGCAGTTCTTC,CASSLYRETSGRYNEQFF
-,TRBV5-6,-,TRBJ2-1,TGTGCCAGCAGCCAAAGCGGGGAGCAGTTCTTC,CASSQSGEQFF
TRBD2,TRBV19,-,TRBJ2-1,TGTGCCAGTAGTATCTCGCTAGCGGGGGCTATCTACAATGAGCAGTTCTTC,CASSISLAGAIYNEQFF
TRBD2,TRBV25-1,-,TRBJ2-3,TGTGCCAGCAGTGAATCCGGAGCGGGAGGGCATTATACAGATACGCAGTATTTT,CASSESGAGGHYTDTQYF
TRBD1,TRBV30,-,TRBJ1-4,TGTGCCTACCACAGGGGGCGGGCCGGGGGGAAACTGTTTTTT,CAYHRGRAGGKLFF
TRBD1,TRBV30,-,TRBJ1-2,TGTGCCTGGAGTGGACAGGGGCGAGCCGGGTCTGGCTACACCTTC,CAWSGQGRAGSGYTF
-,TRBV28,-,TRBJ2-5,TGTGCCAGCAGTTTATCCGGGGAGGAGACCCAGTACTTC,CASSLSGEETQYF
TRBD2,TRBV5-1,-,TRBJ2-4,TGCGCCAGCAGCTTGGGACTAGCGGGAACAAACATTCAGTACTTC,CASSLGLAGTNIQYF
TRBD2,TRBV29-1,once,TRBJ2-3,TGCAGCGTTCGAGCGGGAGGAGATACGCAGTATTTT,CSVRAGGDTQYF
TRBD2,TRBV7-2,-,TRBJ2-3,TGTGCCAGCAGCCGAGTAGGAGCGGGAGAGGGTAGCACAGATACGCAGTATTTT,CASSRVGAGEGSTDTQYF
-,TRBV7-2,-,TRBJ2-4,TGTGCCAGCAGCGGAGGGGGCGTCGCCAAAAACATTCAGTACTTC,CASSGGGVAKNIQYF
TRBD1,TRBV11-2,-,TRBJ1-4,TGTGCCAGCAGCAAGACAGGGGTGAGGGAAAAACTGTTTTTT,CASSKTGVREKLFF
-,TRBV6-6,-,TRBJ1-3,TGTGCCAGCAGTCCCGAGGCGGAATCCATATATTTT,CASSPEAESIYF
TRBD2,TRBV11-2,-,TRBJ2-7,TGTGCCAGCAGCTTTTCGGGACTAGCGATTGACGAGCAGTACTTC,CASSFSGLAIDEQYF
TRBD1,TRBV7-2,-,TRBJ1-1,TGTGCCAGCAGCTTAACAGGGGGTCCGAACACTGAAGCTTTCTTT,CASSLTGGPNTEAFF
TRBD1,TRBV5-4,-,TRBJ1-1,TGTGCCAGCAGCGGCAGGGGGCTCGTATATACTGAAGCTTTCTTT,CASSGRGLVYTEAFF
TRBD1,TRBV20-1,-,TRBJ2-7,TGCAGTGCTAGGGACAGGGACGAGCAGTACTTC,CSARDRDEQYF